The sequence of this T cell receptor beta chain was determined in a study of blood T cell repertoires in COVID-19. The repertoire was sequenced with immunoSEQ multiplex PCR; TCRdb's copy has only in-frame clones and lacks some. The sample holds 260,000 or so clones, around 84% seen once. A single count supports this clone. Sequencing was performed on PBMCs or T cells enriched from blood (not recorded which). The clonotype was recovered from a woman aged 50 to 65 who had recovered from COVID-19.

DNA of the CDR3: TGTGCCAGCAGCGTGACAGGGCCGAATGAAAAACTGTTTTTT. It encodes CASSVTGPNEKLFF. The J gene is TRBJ1-4, the V gene TRBV7-2; the match to TRBD1 covers 7 bases. The junction had 5 bases not matched to a gene; V was cut back by 5 bases and J by 5 bases. The CDR3 consists of 14 residues. In germline, CDR1 is SGHTA, CDR2 FQGNSA.